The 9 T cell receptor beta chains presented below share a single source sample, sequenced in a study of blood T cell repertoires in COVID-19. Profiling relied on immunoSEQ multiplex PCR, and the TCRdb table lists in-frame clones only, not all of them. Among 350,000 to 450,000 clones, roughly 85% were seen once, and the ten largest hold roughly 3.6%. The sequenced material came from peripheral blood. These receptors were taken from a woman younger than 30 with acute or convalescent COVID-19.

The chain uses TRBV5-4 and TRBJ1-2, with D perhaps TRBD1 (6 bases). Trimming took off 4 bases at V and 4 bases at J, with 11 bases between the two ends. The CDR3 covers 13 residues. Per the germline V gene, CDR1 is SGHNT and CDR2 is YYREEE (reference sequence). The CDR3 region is CASSNGTTYGYTF. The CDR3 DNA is TGTGCCAGCAGCAACGGGACAACCTATGGCTACACCTTC.

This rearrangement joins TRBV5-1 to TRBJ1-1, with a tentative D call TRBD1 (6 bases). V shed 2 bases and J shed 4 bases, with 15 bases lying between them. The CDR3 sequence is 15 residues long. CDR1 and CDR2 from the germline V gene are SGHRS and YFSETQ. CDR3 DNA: TGCGCCAGCAGCTTACAGGGAACACGGGGCACTGAAGCTTTCTTT. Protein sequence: CASSLQGTRGTEAFF.

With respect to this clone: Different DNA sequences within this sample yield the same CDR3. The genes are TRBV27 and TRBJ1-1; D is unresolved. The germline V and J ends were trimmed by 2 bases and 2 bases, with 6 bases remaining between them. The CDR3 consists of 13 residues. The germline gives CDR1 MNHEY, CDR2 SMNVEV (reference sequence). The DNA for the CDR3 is TGTGCCAGCAGTTTAAACAGAAACACTGAAGCTTTCTTT. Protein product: CASSLNRNTEAFF.

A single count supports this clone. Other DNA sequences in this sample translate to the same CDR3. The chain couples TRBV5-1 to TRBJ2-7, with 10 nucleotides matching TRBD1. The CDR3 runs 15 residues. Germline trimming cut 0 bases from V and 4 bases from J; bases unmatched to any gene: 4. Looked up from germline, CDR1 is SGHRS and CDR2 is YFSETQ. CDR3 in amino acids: CASSLVTGGFYEQYF. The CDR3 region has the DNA TGCGCCAGCAGCTTGGTGACAGGGGGCTTTTACGAGCAGTACTTC.

As DNA, the CDR3 is TGCAGTGCTAGTTCCGTCGACTCATCTACCTACGAGCAGTACTTC. The encoded protein is CSASSVDSSTYEQYF. The chain combines TRBV20-1 with TRBJ2-7; no clear D. Germline V gives CDR1 DFQATT, CDR2 SNEGSKA (reference sequence). This CDR3 has 15 amino acids. V dropped 3 bases and J dropped 2 bases, with 17 bases sitting between them.

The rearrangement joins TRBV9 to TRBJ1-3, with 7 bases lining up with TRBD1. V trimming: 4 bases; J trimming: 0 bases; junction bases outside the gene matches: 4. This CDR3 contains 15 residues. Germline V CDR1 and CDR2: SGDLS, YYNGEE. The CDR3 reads CASSPGQTSGNTIYF. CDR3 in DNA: TGTGCCAGCAGCCCGGGACAGACCTCTGGAAACACCATATATTTT.

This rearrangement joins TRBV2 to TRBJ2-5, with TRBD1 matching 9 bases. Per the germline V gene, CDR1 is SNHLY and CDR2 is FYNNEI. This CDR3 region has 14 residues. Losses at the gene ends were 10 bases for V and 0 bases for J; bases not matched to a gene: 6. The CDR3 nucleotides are TGTGCCACCGCTCGGGACAGGGACCAAGAGACCCAGTACTTC. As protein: CATARDRDQETQYF.

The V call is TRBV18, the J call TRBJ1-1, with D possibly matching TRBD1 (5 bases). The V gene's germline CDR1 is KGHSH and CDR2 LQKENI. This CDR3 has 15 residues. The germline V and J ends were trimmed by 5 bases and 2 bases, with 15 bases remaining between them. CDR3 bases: TGTGCCAGCTCAAGAGGGGAGGGGACTAACACTGAAGCTTTCTTT. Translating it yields CASSRGEGTNTEAFF.

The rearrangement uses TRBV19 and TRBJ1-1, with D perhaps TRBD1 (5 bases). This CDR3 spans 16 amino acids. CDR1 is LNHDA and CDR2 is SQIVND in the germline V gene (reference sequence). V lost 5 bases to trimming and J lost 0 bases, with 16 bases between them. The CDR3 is CASSLGLGQMNTEAFF. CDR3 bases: TGTGCCAGTAGTCTAGGCTTGGGGCAGATGAACACTGAAGCTTTCTTT.